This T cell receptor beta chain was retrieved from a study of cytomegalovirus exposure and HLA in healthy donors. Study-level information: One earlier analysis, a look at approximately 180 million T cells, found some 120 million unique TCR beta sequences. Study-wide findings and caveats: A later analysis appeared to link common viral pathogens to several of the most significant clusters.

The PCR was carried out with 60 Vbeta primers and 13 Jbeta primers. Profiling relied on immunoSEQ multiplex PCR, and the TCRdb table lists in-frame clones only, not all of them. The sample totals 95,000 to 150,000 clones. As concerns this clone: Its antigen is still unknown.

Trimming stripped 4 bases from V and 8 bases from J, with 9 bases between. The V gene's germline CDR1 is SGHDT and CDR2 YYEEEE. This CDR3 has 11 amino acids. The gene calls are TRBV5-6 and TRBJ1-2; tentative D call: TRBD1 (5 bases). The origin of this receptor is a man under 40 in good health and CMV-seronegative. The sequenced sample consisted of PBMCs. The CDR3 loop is CASSQGEGYTF. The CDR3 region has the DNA TGTGCCAGCAGCCAGGGCGAGGGCTACACCTTC. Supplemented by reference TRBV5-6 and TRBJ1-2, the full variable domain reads DAGVTQSPTHLIKTRGQQVTLRCSPKSGHDTVSWYQQALGQGPQFIFQYYEEEERQRGNFPDRFSGHQFPNYSSELNVNALLLGDSALYLCASSQGEGYTFGSGTRLTVV.